This entry describes one TCR beta chain. Antigen: not known. The data are from a study of Graves' ophthalmopathy and Graves' hyperthyroidism. Study-wide results and limits: Appearing in blood as well were most expanded thyroid clonotypes above 0.001 frequency.

The study amplified TCR beta CDR3 regions using RNA transcripts. In the first round, RT-PCR was carried out with HTBI primers, and a multiplex PCR formed the second round. TCRdb reprocessed the multiplex PCR reads with MiXCR, giving one entry per CDR3 protein. In the table there are about 640,000 distinct CDR3 sequences, about 38% of which are singletons. The ends lost 4 bases at V and 8 bases at J; junction bases unmatched: 4. The CDR3 totals 14 residues. CDR1 is SQVTM and CDR2 is ANQGSEA in the germline V gene. This receptor was taken from an adult man with Graves' ophthalmopathy. Sequencing used peripheral blood. The chain combines TRBV29-1 with TRBJ2-1; 14 positions agree with TRBD2. This CDR3 is CSVARLAGGYEQFF. The CDR3, as DNA: TGCAGCGTTGCAAGACTAGCGGGAGGGTATGAGCAGTTCTTC.